This TCR beta chain was identified during a study of blood T cells in healthy people across ages. General study points: Unsorted PBMCs ruled out conclusive naive versus antigen-experienced comparison.

This CDR3 region has 14 residues. Trimming left V 3 bases short and J 3 bases short, with 8 bases between. This clonotype has just a few counts. Its antigen is still unknown. Extracted total RNA amounted to at least 5.5 micrograms for each sample. Through a sample-barcoded 5' primer and a J-beta primer mix, a second PCR was run for about 6 to 11 cycles. Every molecule of cDNA carried a tag from a template-switch adaptor with 12 random nucleotides. Each CDR3 protein gets one entry after TCRdb re-called the 5' RACE reads with MiXCR. The table lists approximately 730,000 distinct CDR3 sequences, roughly 44% of them singletons.

This rearrangement joins TRBV12-3 or TRBV12-4 to TRBJ2-2; D unresolved. The sequencing input was blood. The sequence was obtained from a woman aged 55-69 years in good health. In DNA form, the CDR3 reads TGTGCCAGCAGTTTCTCCCCATACACCGGGGAGCTGTTTTTT. Amino acid sequence: CASSFSPYTGELFF.